The rows below give T cell receptor beta chains drawn from one sample of a study of T cell repertoires in cytomegalovirus infection. Using its own MiXCR run on the reads, TCRdb lists one record per CDR3 protein. Of approximately 700,000 distinct CDR3 sequences listed, 35% are singletons. Specimen: PBMCs. The source of these receptors is a human donor in good health (CMV status not recorded). Some clones in this sample may be carry-over from other donors' samples. CDR3s include the opening cysteine and the closing phenylalanine or tryptophan. A D gene is named only where the DNA matches it firmly. Clone size is shown for a subset of rows, as once, few, many or a class of expanded clone.

size	V	J	D	DNA	CDR3
few	TRBV7-9	TRBJ1-4	TRBD1	TGTGCCAGCGGCGGGACAGTACATGAAAAACTGTTTTTT	CASGGTVHEKLFF
NA	TRBV27	TRBJ1-2	TRBD1	TGTGCCAGCAGTTCTCTCGACAGGGGGCGCGTGGACTATGGCTACACCTTC	CASSSLDRGRVDYGYTF
NA	TRBV28	TRBJ1-2	NA	TGTGCCAGCAGTTCGGCCAGGGAGGCGGACTATGGCTACACCTTC	CASSSAREADYGYTF
NA	TRBV20-1	TRBJ1-6	NA	TGCAGTGCTAGAGTGGCGGGAGAGCTTAATTCACCCCTCCACTTT	CSARVAGELNSPLHF
NA	TRBV7-8	TRBJ2-7	TRBD2	TGTGCCAGCAGCTTAGCGACTAGCGGGACAAAGTTTTACGAGCAGTACTTC	CASSLATSGTKFYEQYF
few	TRBV10-3	TRBJ2-7	NA	TGTGCCATCAGTGGCTCAGGGAGGAACGAGCAGTACTTC	CAISGSGRNEQYF
few	TRBV20-1	TRBJ2-3	NA	TGCAGTGCTAGAGCCGGTTCGGTCGGCACAGATACGCAGTATTTT	CSARAGSVGTDTQYF
NA	TRBV28	TRBJ1-5	NA	TGTGCCAGCAGCACGACCAGGAGAAGCAATCAGCCCCAGCATTTT	CASSTTRRSNQPQHF
NA	TRBV19	TRBJ2-2	TRBD2	TGTGCCAGTAGTATAGTGGTCTCTCGGGGTAGCGGGCTATTCAACACCGGGGAGCTGTTTTTT	CASSIVVSRGSGLFNTGELFF
few	TRBV20-1	TRBJ2-2	NA	TGCAGTGCGATACAGTACACCGGGGAGCTGTTTTTT	CSAIQYTGELFF
NA	TRBV29-1	TRBJ1-5	NA	TGCAGCGTTGGGTTCGGGGCCCATCAGCCCCAGCATTTT	CSVGFGAHQPQHF
few	TRBV3-1	TRBJ2-3	NA	TGTGCCAGCAGCCAAGTACATTCAGATACGCAGTATTTT	CASSQVHSDTQYF
many	TRBV7-6	TRBJ2-3	TRBD1	TGTGCCAGCAGCAAGACAGGGGCAGATACGCAGTATTTT	CASSKTGADTQYF
few	TRBV4-2	TRBJ1-1	TRBD1	TGTGCCAGCAGCCAAGATATGCCAGGGGGCACTGAAGCTTTCTTT	CASSQDMPGGTEAFF
few	TRBV7-9	TRBJ2-7	TRBD2	TGTGCCAGCAGCTCACTAGCGGGGGCAACCTACGAGCAGTACTTC	CASSSLAGATYEQYF
NA	TRBV7-2	TRBJ2-7	NA	TGTGCCAGCAGCGCACATTCCCCCCACTCCTACGAGCAGTACTTC	CASSAHSPHSYEQYF
NA	TRBV30	TRBJ1-2	NA	TGTGCCTGGAGTGTACTAATGGGGGCCTATGGCTACACCTTC	CAWSVLMGAYGYTF
NA	TRBV6-6	TRBJ1-1	NA	TGTGCCAGCAGTTGGGACACCATGAACACTGAAGCTTGCTTT	CASSWDTMNTEACF
NA	TRBV28	TRBJ2-1	NA	TGTGCCAGCAGTCTACGACAGGGAGGTAGAAATGAGCAGTTCTTC	CASSLRQGGRNEQFF
NA	TRBV15	TRBJ2-2	NA	TGTGCCACCAGCAGAGAGCCGGAGACGAACACCGGGGAGCTGTTTTTT	CATSREPETNTGELFF
NA	TRBV12-3/TRBV12-4	TRBJ2-3	TRBD2	TGTGCCAGCAGTTGGGGGGGAAGAGATACGCAGTATTTT	CASSWGGRDTQYF
NA	TRBV27	TRBJ2-7	NA	TGTGCCAGCAGTACACAGGGAGCCGAGCAGTACTTC	CASSTQGAEQYF
many	TRBV29-1	TRBJ1-1	NA	TGCAGCGTTGAAGAATTTGGAGGATGGAACACTGAAGCTTTCTTT	CSVEEFGGWNTEAFF
few	TRBV7-2	TRBJ2-2	NA	TGTGCCAGCAGCTTAGTGGTGGCCGGGGAGCTGTTTTTT	CASSLVVAGELFF
NA	TRBV7-9	TRBJ2-5	TRBD1	TGTGCCAGCACCATAGGGGGCCGGGACAGCAAGATTACCCAGTACTTC	CASTIGGRDSKITQYF
few	TRBV7-8	TRBJ2-1	NA	TGTGCCAGCAGCTCCGGGACACCCCGCGCCGCGAATGAGCAGTTCTTC	CASSSGTPRAANEQFF
few	TRBV10-3	TRBJ2-7	TRBD1	TGTGCCATCAGACAGGGGAGCAGGTACGAGCAGTACTTC	CAIRQGSRYEQYF
few	TRBV6-1	TRBJ2-1	TRBD2	TGTGCCAGCACCGCACTAGCGGGAGTCCACAATGAGCAGTTCTTC	CASTALAGVHNEQFF
NA	TRBV7-6	TRBJ2-5	TRBD2	TGTGCCAGCAGCTTAGGTGGACTAGCGGGAGCAGAGACCCAGTACTTC	CASSLGGLAGAETQYF
NA	TRBV20-1	TRBJ2-5	NA	TGCAGTGCGAGTGACAGGCTCGACGGGGAGACCCAGTACTTC	CSASDRLDGETQYF
NA	TRBV20-1	TRBJ2-4	NA	TGCAGTGCTGGGTACAGGGCCGCGGCCAAAAACATTCAGTACTTC	CSAGYRAAAKNIQYF
few	TRBV6-2/TRBV6-3	TRBJ2-7	TRBD2	TGTGCCAGCAGGGGGACTCGGGAGGGCCGCGAGCAGTACTTC	CASRGTREGREQYF